This TCR beta chain was captured in a study of response to subunit inactivated influenza vaccine (dated by TCRdb to the late 2010s). The study in broad terms: Deep quantitative T cell receptor repertoire profiling was used in the study to track responses to a trivalent subunit inactivated influenza vaccine.

The CDR3 measures 13 amino acids from cysteine to phenylalanine. Just CDR3 DNA is preserved here, 39 bases in frame from base 1. V gives up 6 bases and J gives up 4 bases, and the segment between their germline ends measures 13 bases. From a lookup of the germline V gene, CDR1 and CDR2 are MNHNS and SASEGT. The paper's findings and limits, for the study overall: The authors proposed that each seasonal influenza vaccination may bring in only a limited number of new T cells.

The library was built by means of RT-PCR. Data came from an Illumina HiSeq 2500. TCRdb cleaned the public reads at Q25 with fastp, built clones with MiXCR and kept in-frame beta chains. Identical CDR3 protein sequences are pooled into one entry, listed with their most common genes and DNA. This sample lists about 570,000 distinct CDR3 sequences; around 11% were detected once. The leading ten clones occupy roughly 9.6% of the sample. With respect to this clonotype: This clone's antigen is unknown. Per-base qualities were not stored, and no clone one base away is much larger.

The same sample was also studied in work on T cells expressing NK-cell markers. The second study's paper adds: The TCR beta cDNA libraries were made using 5'RACE template switching, a step that added both a universal primer site and unique molecular identifiers. In sorted CD3+CD56+NKG2C+, CD3+CD56+NKG2C- and CD3+CD56-NKG2C+ T-cell subsets from about 8 donors, TCR beta-chain repertoires were profiled. Among the eight sequenced donors, only one was HCMV-seronegative, while the other seven were HCMV-seropositive. In several experiments an anti-gammadeltaTCR antibody was added to restrict sorting to alphabetaTCR-expressing T cells. In over five donors, the dominant CD3+CD56+NKG2C+ clonotypes were found to rank among the top 10 CD8+ clonotypes and to make up about 1.0-7.0% of CD8+ T cells. Those dominant clonotypes were again the most abundant among CD3+CD56-NKG2C+ cells in four donors, at roughly 25-65%. It remained unclear whether the expanded NKG2C-expressing T cell clones were specific for HCMV antigens. Randomly selected healthy volunteers, three men and five women, were used as the eight sequenced donors. A commercial ELISA kit detecting HCMV-specific IgG in serum was used to determine HCMV serostatus. Peripheral blood mononuclear cells were isolated from blood by Ficoll density gradient centrifugation. For more than five donors, bulk peripheral blood T-cell repertoires were additionally sequenced from unsorted PBMC. Priming for cDNA synthesis came from the TCR beta constant segment, and two successive PCR amplification steps followed. Sequencing of the libraries produced 2 x 150 bp reads on Illumina HiSeq 2000/2500, MiSeq or NextSeq. Reads were demultiplexed and grouped by UMI with MIGEC, and clonotypes were assembled and quantified with MiTCR. To remove erroneous sequences, TCR cDNA sequences were retained only when supported by two or more reads. Downstream repertoire analysis used the tcR package, and clonotypes were matched across fractions by CDR3 nucleotide sequence plus V segment. VDJmatch was used to annotate antigen specificity against VDJdb, with one amino acid substitution in CDR3 allowed.

This receptor was obtained from a man aged 45 to 65 who received an inactivated influenza vaccine. Donor details come from another sample of the same person, matched by shared clones. The V and J segments used are TRBV6-1 and TRBJ2-7, with TRBD1 perhaps the D gene, on 5 matching bases. Sequenced material: PBMCs from blood, taken on the day of vaccination. The DNA reads TGTGCCAGCAGACCGAACCAGGGATACGAGCAGTACTTC. It is translated as CASRPNQGYEQYF.